This T cell receptor (beta chain) was obtained from a study of T cells after yellow fever vaccination (dated 2019 in TCRdb). The study in broad terms: The SMART-Seq v4 Ultra Low Input RNA kit was used to prepare libraries from fractions with low cell numbers. To follow T-cell clones before and after both primary and booster YFV17D yellow fever vaccination, bulk TCR alpha and beta repertoires underwent longitudinal sequencing. Two healthy male donors made up the cohort, one aged 18 to 29 years and the other aged 30 to 40 years. Blood was collected at multiple timepoints before and after primary and secondary immunization, and bulk PBMC replicates and cell subsets were isolated. What the research found in general, with its limitations: Only a couple of donors were included in the study, so the extent to which the findings can be generalized is limited. Computational filtering was required because FACS-sorted repertoires could contain abundant contaminating clonotypes from the bulk population. Compared with the primary T-cell response, the secondary T-cell response was faster but weaker, reaching its peak on day 5 rather than on day 15. A small share of clonotypes was detected in both CD4 and CD8 compartments, with the overlap likely arising from convergent recombination. Most clones expanded after primary vaccination were re-detected after the booster (about 95% of CD4 and about nine tenths of CD8), suggesting broad memory maintenance.

The instrument was an Illumina NovaSeq 6000. TCR cDNA was made using 5'RACE template switching, a step that added a universal primer site and unique molecular identifiers. cDNA synthesis was primed from both the TCR alpha and TCR beta constant segments. Libraries were amplified in two PCR steps, with sample barcodes and sequencing adapters added in the second step. Libraries were sequenced on Illumina HiSeq 2500 (2x100 bp) or NovaSeq (2x150 bp). The original methods were these. Demultiplexing of reads and collapsing into UMI consensus sequences were performed with MIGEC, and V(D)J alignment was carried out with MiXCR. Using edgeR on replicate PBMC samples, clonotypes were called vaccine-responding if FDR was below 0.01 and the log2 fold change was above 5 up to day 15. Each bulk clonotype received a CD4 or CD8 identity based on whether the sequenced CD4 or CD8 repertoire contained that clonotype at higher abundance. TCRdb's own reprocessing of the public reads used fastp at Q25 and MiXCR and kept productive beta chains. Each record represents a unique CDR3 protein, reported with the most common genes and DNA among its rows. These V and J calls rely on TCRdb rather than the paper's analysis. This sample gives about 170,000 distinct CDR3 sequences in total; 9.5% to 11% of them show up just once. The top ten hold 35% to 40% of the sample.

In the paper's terms, the treatment or condition label means: live attenuated yellow fever vaccine strain. A standard Ficoll-Paque protocol was used to isolate PBMCs from peripheral blood. Dynabeads CD4 and CD8 positive selection kits were used to isolate the CD4 and CD8 T-cell fractions. RNA was extracted with TriZol from bulk PBMCs, CD4 and CD8 fractions, and dextramer-positive and dextramer-negative fractions. This clonotype was counted between two and nine times. This clone's antigen is unknown. No much larger clonotype is one base removed from it; base qualities were not supplied. Measured from the cysteine to the phenylalanine, the CDR3 is 17 residues long. Only the CDR3 part of the read is kept: 51 bases, read in frame from the first base. The germline V gene supplies CDR1 MNHEY and CDR2 SVGAGI. The germline ends are 17 bases apart after V is trimmed by 5 bases and J by 0 bases.

The sequence came from a young man who received the YFV17D yellow fever vaccine. The chain is assembled from TRBV6-5 and TRBJ1-3; TRBD1 could be the D gene, as 6 bases match. The sequencing used CD8+ T cells sorted from PBMCs, collected 15 days after the yellow fever booster vaccination. The CDR3 region: CASSPYAGHDSGNTIYF. The DNA reads as follows: TGTGCCAGCAGTCCCTACGCGGGACATGACTCTGGAAACACCATATATTTT.